This TCR beta chain was observed in a study of vaccination and CD4 T cells after COVID-19. Notes on the study in general: Post-vaccination reactive clonotypes (median 38) did not differ significantly from post-infection (approximately 23).

The CDR3 length is 13 residues. Looked up from germline, CDR1 is SNHLY and CDR2 is FYNNEI. V gave up 7 bases and J gave up 6 bases, with 13 bases separating them. This clonotype was seen only a few times. No antigen is known for it. Cultured CD4+ T cell DNA was sequenced using the Oncomine TCR Beta short-read assay. TCRdb re-analysed the PCR reads in MiXCR, keeping a single row per CDR3 protein. The repertoire holds about 19,000 distinct CDR3 sequences, with roughly 55% as singletons. Treatment reported: roughly 10-day PBMC culture with coronavirus spike peptide pools or control peptides (ViraFEST assay).

The V call is TRBV2, the J call TRBJ1-5, with D perhaps TRBD1 (6 bases). The sequencing here drew on CD4+ T cells from blood, cultured in vitro, taken after SARS-CoV-2 vaccination. The sequence derives from a human donor who had recovered from COVID-19. CDR3 protein: CASTQGPSQPQHF. In DNA form, the CDR3 reads TGTGCCAGCACACAGGGCCCTTCTCAGCCCCAGCATTTT.